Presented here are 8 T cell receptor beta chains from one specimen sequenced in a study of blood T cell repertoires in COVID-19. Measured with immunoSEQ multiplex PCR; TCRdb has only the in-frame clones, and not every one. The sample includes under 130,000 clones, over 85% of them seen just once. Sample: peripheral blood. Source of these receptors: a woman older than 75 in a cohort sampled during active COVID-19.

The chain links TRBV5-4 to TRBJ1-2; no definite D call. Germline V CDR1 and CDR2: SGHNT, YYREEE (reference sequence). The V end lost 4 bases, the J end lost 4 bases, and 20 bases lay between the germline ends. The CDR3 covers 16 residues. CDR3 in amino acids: CASSLDGSISTYGYTF. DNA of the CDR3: TGTGCCAGCAGCCTGGACGGGTCTATATCGACCTATGGCTACACCTTC.

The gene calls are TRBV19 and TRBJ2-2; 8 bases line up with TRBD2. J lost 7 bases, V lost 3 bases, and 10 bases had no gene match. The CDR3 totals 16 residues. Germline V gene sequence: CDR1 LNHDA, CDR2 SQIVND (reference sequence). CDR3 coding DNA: TGTGCCAGTAGTATCCCGGGAGGGCCCGGGGGCGGGGAGCTGTTTTTT. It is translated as CASSIPGGPGGGELFF.

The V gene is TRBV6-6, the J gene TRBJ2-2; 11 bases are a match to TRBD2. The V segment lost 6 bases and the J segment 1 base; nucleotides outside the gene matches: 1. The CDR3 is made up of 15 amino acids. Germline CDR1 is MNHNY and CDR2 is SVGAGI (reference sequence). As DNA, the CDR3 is TGTGCCAGCAGAACTAGCGGGGGGAACACCGGGGAGCTGTTTTTT. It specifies CASRTSGGNTGELFF.

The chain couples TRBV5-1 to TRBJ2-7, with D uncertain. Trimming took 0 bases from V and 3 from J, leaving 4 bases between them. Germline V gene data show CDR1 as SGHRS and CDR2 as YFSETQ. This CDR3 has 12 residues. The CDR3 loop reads CASSLVGYEQYF. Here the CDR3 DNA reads TGCGCCAGCAGCTTGGTCGGCTACGAGCAGTACTTC.

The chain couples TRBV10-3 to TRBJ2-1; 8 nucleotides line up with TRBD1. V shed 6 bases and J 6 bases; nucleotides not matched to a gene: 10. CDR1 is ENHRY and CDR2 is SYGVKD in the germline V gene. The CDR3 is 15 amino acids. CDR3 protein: CAIRPGTGNFNEQFF. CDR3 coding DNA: TGTGCCATCAGACCGGGGACAGGAAACTTCAATGAGCAGTTCTTC.

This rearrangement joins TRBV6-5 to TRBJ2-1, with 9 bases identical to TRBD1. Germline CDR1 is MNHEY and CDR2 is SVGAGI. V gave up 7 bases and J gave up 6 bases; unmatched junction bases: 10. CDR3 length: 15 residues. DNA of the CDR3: TGTGCCAGCACCGGGGACCGGGACAGGGTCAATGAGCAGTTCTTC. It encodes CASTGDRDRVNEQFF.

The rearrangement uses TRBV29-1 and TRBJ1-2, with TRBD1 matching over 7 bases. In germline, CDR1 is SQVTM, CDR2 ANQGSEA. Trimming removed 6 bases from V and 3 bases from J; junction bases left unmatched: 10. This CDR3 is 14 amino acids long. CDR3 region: CSVSPTGADYGYTF. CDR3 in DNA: TGCAGCGTGAGCCCCACAGGGGCGGACTATGGCTACACCTTC.

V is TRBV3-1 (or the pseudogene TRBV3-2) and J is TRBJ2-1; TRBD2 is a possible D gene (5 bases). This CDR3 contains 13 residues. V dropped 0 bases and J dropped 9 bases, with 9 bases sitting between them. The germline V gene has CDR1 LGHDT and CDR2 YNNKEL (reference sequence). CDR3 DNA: TGTGCCAGCAGCCAAGACAGCCGGGGTGAGCAGTTCTTC. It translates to CASSQDSRGEQFF.